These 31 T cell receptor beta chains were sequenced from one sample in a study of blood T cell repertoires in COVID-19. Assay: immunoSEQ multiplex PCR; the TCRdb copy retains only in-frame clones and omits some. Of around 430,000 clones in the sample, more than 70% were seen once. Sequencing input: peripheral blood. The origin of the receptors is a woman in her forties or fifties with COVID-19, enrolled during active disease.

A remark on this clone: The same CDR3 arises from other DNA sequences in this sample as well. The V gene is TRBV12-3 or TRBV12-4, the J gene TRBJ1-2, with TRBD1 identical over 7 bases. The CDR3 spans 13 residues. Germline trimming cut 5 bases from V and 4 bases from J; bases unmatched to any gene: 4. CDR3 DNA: TGTGCCAGCAGTCCGGGACAGCGCTATGGCTACACCTTC. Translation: CASSPGQRYGYTF.

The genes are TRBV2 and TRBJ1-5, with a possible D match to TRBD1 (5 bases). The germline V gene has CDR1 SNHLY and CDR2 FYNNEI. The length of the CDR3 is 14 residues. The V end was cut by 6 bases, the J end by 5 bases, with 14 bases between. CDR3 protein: CASSDFDSDQPQHF. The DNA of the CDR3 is TGTGCCAGCAGCGACTTTGACAGCGATCAGCCCCAGCATTTT.

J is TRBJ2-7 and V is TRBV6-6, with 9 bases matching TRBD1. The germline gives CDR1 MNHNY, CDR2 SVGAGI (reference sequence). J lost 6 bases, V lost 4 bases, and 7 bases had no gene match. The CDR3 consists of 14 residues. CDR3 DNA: TGTGCCAGCAGTTCACCGGGACAGGGTCTCGAGCAGTACTTC. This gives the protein CASSSPGQGLEQYF.

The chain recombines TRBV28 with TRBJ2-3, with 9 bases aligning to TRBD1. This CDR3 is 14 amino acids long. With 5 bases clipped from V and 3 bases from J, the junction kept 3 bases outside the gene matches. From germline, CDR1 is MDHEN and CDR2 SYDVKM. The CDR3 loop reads CASSRTGVTDTQYF. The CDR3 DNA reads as TGTGCCAGCAGTCGGACAGGGGTAACAGATACGCAGTATTTT.

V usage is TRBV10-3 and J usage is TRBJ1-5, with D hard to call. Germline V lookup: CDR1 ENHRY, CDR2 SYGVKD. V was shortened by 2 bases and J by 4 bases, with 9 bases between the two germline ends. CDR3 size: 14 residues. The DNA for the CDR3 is TGTGCCATCAGTGAGAGGATCGGGAATCAGCCCCAGCATTTT. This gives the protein CAISERIGNQPQHF.

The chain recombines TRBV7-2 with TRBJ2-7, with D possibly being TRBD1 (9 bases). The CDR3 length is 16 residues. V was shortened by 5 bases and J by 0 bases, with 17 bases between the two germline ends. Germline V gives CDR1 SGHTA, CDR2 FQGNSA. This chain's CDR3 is CASSPREGQGSYEQYF. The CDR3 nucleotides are TGTGCCAGCAGCCCCCGGGAGGGACAGGGCTCCTACGAGCAGTACTTC.

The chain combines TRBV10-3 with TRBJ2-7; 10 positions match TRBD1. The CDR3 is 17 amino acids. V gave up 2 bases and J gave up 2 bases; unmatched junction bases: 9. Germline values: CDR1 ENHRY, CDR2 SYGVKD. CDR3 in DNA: TGTGCCATCAGTGAGCCGACAGGGGGCTTCCAAACCTACGAGCAGTACTTC. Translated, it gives CAISEPTGGFQTYEQYF.

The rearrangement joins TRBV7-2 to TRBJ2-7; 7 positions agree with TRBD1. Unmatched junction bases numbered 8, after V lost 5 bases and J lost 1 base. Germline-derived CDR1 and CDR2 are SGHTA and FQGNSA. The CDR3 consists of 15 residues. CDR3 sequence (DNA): TGTGCCAGCAGCCAAACCGGGACAGCTTCCTACGAGCAGTACTTC. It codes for CASSQTGTASYEQYF.

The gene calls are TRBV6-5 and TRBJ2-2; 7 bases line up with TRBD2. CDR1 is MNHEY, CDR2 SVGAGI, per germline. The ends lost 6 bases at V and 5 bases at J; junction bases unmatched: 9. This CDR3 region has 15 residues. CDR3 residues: CASSLATSETGELFF. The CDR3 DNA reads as TGTGCCAGCAGCCTGGCCACTAGCGAAACCGGGGAGCTGTTTTTT.

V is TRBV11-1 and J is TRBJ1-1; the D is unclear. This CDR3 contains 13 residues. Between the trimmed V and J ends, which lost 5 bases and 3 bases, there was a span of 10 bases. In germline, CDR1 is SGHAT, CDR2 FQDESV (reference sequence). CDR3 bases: TGTGCCAGCAGCCAGCACCGGGACACTGAAGCTTTCTTT. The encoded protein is CASSQHRDTEAFF. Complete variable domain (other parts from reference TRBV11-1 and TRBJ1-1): EAEVAQSPRYKITEKSQAVAFWCDPISGHATLYWYRQILGQGPELLVQFQDESVVDDSQLPKDRFSAERLKGVDSTLKIQPAELGDSAMYLCASSQHRDTEAFFGQGTRLTVV.

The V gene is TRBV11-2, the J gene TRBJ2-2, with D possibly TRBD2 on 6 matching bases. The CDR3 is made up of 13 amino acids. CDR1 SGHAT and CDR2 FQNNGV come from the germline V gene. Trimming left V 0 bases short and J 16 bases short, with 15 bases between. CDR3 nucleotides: TGTGCCAGCAGCTTAGATCGGGCGGGGAAGGCGTTTTTT. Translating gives CASSLDRAGKAFF.

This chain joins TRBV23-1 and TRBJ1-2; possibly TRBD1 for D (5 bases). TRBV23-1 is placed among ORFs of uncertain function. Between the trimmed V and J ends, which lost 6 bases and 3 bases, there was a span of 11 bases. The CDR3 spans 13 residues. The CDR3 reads CASSGGCDYGYTF. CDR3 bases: TGCGCCAGCAGCGGGGGTTGCGACTATGGCTACACCTTC.

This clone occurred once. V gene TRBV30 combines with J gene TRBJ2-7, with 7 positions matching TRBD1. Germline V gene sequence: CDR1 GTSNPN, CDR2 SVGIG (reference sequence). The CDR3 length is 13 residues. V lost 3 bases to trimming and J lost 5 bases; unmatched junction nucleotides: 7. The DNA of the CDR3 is TGTGCCTGGAGGAGGGACAGTGGCCACGAGCAGTACTTC. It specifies CAWRRDSGHEQYF. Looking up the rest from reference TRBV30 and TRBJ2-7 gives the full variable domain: SQTIHQWPATLVQPVGSPLSLECTVEGTSNPNLYWYRQAAGRGLQLLFYSVGIGQISSEVPQNLSASRPQDRQFILSSKKLLLSDSGFYLCAWRRDSGHEQYFGPGTRLTVT.

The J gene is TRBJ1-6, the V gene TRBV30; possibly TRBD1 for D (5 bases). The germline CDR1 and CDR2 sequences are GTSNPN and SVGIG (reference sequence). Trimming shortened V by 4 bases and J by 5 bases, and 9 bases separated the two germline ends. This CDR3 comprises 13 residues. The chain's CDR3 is CAWKAGNNSPLHF. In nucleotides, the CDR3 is TGTGCCTGGAAGGCAGGGAATAATTCACCCCTCCACTTT.

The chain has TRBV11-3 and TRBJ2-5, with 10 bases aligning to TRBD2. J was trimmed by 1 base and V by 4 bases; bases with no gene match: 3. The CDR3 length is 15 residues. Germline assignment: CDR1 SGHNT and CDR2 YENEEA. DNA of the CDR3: TGTGCCAGCAGCTCCAGGACTAGCGGCCAAGAGACCCAGTACTTC. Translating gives CASSSRTSGQETQYF.

The CDR3 DNA is TGTGCCAGCAGCGACGGTACGAACACTGAAGCTTTCTTT. It yields the protein CASSDGTNTEAFF. The chain recombines TRBV9 with TRBJ1-1; no reliable D call. CDR1 is SGDLS, CDR2 YYNGEE, per germline. This CDR3 contains 13 residues. V lost 3 bases, J lost 1 base, and 7 bases lay in between.

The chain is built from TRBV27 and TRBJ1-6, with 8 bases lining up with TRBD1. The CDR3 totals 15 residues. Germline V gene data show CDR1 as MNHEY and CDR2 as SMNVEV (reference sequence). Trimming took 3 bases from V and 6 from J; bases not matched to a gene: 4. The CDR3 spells CASSFRTGTNSPLHF. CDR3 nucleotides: TGTGCCAGCAGTTTCCGGACAGGGACTAATTCACCCCTCCACTTT.

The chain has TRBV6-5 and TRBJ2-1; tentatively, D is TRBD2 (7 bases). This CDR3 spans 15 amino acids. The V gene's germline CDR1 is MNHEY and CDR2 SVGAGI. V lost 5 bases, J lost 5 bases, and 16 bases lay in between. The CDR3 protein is CASSMGAGLHNEQFF. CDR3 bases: TGTGCCAGCAGTATGGGGGCGGGACTACACAATGAGCAGTTCTTC.

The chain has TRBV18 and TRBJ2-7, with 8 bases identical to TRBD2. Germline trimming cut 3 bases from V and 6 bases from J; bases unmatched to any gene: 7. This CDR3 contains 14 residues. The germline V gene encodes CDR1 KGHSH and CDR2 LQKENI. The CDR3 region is CASSPGGTSGEQYF. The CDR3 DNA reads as TGTGCCAGCTCACCGGGTGGGACTAGTGGCGAGCAGTACTTC.

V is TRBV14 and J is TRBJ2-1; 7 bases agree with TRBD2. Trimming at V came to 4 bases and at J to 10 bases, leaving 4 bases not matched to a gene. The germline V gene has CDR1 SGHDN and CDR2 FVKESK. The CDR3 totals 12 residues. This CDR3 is CASSLFGGEQFF. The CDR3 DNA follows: TGTGCCAGCAGCCTATTCGGGGGGGAGCAGTTCTTC.

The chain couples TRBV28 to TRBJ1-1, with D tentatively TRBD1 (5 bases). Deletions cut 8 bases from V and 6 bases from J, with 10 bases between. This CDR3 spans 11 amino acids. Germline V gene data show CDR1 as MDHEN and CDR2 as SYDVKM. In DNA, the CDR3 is TGTGCCAGCGGGGGGATCCCTGAAGCTTTCTTT. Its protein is CASGGIPEAFF.

The CDR3 reads CASSLREGGGTDTQYF. The CDR3 coding sequence is TGTGCCAGCAGCCTAAGGGAGGGCGGGGGAACAGATACGCAGTATTTT. The chain is built from TRBV11-2 and TRBJ2-3; 7 bases match TRBD2. The germline V gene has CDR1 SGHAT and CDR2 FQNNGV. Losses at the gene ends were 5 bases for V and 3 bases for J; bases not matched to a gene: 11. The length of the CDR3 is 16 residues.

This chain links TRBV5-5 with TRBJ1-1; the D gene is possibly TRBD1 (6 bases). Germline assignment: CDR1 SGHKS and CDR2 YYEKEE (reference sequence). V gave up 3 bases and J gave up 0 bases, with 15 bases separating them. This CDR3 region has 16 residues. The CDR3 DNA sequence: TGTGCCAGCAGCTGGGACATTCATAACATGAACACTGAAGCTTTCTTT. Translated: CASSWDIHNMNTEAFF.

The CDR3 bases are TGTGCCAGCAGCTTAATAGGGGCCAATGAGCAGTTCTTC. Translation gives CASSLIGANEQFF. The rearrangement uses TRBV11-2 and TRBJ2-1, with D maybe TRBD1 (5 bases). Trimming took 2 bases from V and 6 from J, leaving 8 bases between them. Per the germline V gene, CDR1 is SGHAT and CDR2 is FQNNGV. This CDR3 is built from 13 residues.

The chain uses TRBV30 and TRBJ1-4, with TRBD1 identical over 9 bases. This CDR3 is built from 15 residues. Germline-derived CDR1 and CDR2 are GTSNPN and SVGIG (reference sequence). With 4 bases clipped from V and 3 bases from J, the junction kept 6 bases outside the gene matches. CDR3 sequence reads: CAWMGDRAANEKLFF. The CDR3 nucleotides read TGTGCCTGGATGGGGGACAGGGCTGCTAATGAAAAACTGTTTTTT.

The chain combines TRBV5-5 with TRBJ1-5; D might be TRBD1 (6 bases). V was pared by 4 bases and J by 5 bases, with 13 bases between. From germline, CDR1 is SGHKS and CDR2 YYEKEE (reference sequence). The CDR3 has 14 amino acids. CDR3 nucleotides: TGTGCCAGCAGCGGTGGACAGTTCGATCAGCCCCAGCATTTT. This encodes CASSGGQFDQPQHF.

The CDR3 bases are TGTGCCACCAGTGATTTGGGTAGCGGGGCGATAAATGAGCAGTTCTTC. Translating gives CATSDLGSGAINEQFF. V and J are TRBV24-1 and TRBJ2-1; 8 positions match TRBD2. Trimming removed 0 bases from V and 7 bases from J; junction bases left unmatched: 7. Germline CDR1 is KGHDR and CDR2 is SFDVKD. This CDR3 spans 16 amino acids.

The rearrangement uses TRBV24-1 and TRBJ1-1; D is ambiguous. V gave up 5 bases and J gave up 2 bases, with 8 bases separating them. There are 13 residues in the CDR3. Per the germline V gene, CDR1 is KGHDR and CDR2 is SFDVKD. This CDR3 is CATSAAVNTEAFF. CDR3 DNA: TGTGCCACCAGTGCAGCGGTTAACACTGAAGCTTTCTTT.

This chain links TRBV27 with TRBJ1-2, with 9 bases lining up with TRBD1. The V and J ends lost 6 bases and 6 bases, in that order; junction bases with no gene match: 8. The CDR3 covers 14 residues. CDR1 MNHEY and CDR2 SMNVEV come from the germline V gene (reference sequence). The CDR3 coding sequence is TGTGCCAGCAGGGGCGCCGGGACAGGGCATGGCTACACCTTC. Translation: CASRGAGTGHGYTF.

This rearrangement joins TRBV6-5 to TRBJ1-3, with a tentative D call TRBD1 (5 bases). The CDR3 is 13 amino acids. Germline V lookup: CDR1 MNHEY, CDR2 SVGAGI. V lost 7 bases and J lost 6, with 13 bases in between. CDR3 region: CASTMGGINTIYF. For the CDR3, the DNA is TGTGCCAGCACCATGGGGGGGATAAACACCATATATTTT.

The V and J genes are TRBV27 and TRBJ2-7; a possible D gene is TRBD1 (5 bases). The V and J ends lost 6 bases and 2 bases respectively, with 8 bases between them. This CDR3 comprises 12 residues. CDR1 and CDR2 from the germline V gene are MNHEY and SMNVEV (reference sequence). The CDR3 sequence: CASRGLAYEQYF. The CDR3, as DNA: TGTGCCAGCAGGGGGCTGGCCTACGAGCAGTACTTC.